The entry that follows covers one T cell receptor beta chain sequence. This clone was seen more than once but under ten times. Its antigen is not yet known. Nothing much larger sits one base from this clone, and base qualities are not available. CDR1 SNHLY and CDR2 FYNNEI were looked up in the germline V gene. V was cut back by 6 bases and J by 5 bases, leaving a gap of 14 bases between them. Taken from cysteine to phenylalanine, the CDR3 has 14 residues. The sequence is cut down to CDR3 DNA, 42 bases in frame from base 1. The sample originates from a study of CD8+ T cells in alopecia areata (dated 2018 in TCRdb). For the wider study: The treated patients took part in an open-label pilot trial in which moderate-to-severe alopecia areata was treated with oral tofacitinib at 5 to 10 mg twice daily. Amplification of TCRbeta CDR3 regions was done by immunoSEQ multiplex PCR using 35 Vbeta forward primers and 13 Jbeta reverse primers. Tofacitinib was administered for 6 to 18 months, and 6 months of follow-up off drug were then conducted to assess delayed response and recurrence. The RNA source kit depended on sample type: the PAXgene miRNA kit for fixed scalp, the miRNeasy kit for PBMCs, and the RNeasy kit for mouse skin. In both human patients and the C3H/HeJ mouse model, the study applied high-throughput TCRbeta sequencing to look at T cell clonal expansion in alopecia areata. The SALT score, which quantifies the percentage of affected scalp surface area, was used to measure disease severity in treated patients. Tofacitinib-treated patients had biopsies at baseline and at 4 and 24 weeks of treatment, with a later scalp biopsy in several patients. Scalp tissue and sorted CD4+ and CD8+ peripheral blood T cells from patchy and totalis/universalis alopecia areata patients and from healthy controls were covered by human TCRbeta sequencing. Clonality in the scalp was compared among normal scalp (n=4), patchy alopecia areata scalp (n=8), and alopecia totalis/universalis scalp (n=8). The full study reports these points: Higher clonality and more expanded CD8+ clones were observed in lesional scalp than in normal scalp, particularly in alopecia totalis/universalis, a finding suggestive of antigenic drive. Because the treated cohort was small and had only one nonresponder, larger studies are needed to examine links between baseline CD8+ expansion and response. Many expanded lesional clones were found to persist in scalp and blood during tofacitinib treatment, and relapse after treatment cessation may be partly explained by this persistence. Scalp TCR repertoire analysis is complicated because resident alphabeta T cells in normal human skin are also sequenced, whereas mouse skin is dominated by gammadelta T cells. Shared TCR sequences between patients were less evident than in mice, which may be partly attributable to HLA diversity in the patient population. With tofacitinib, both scalp clonality and the number of expanded CD8+ clones among the top 100 scalp clones went down significantly.

The library was generated by the immunoSEQ multiplex PCR assay. RNA was extracted from all samples and reverse transcribed into cDNA, which served as template for TCR sequencing. SuperScript III was used for first-strand cDNA synthesis, primed with a 2:1 mix of oligo-dT and random hexamers. Amplification bias was assessed with a synthetic immune receptor repertoire, and residual bias was removed computationally. The source study handled its data this way. Raw reads were preprocessed to remove errors, and CDR3 was defined according to IMGT conventions as the region from the conserved cysteine to phenylalanine. To get clonality, Shannon entropy was normalized by log2 of the number of productive unique TCRs and the result was subtracted from 1. Whether each scalp clone was CD4 or CD8 was inferred by checking scalp TCRbeta sequences against the CD4 and CD8 repertoires from sorted blood. TCRdb mirrors the immuneACCESS table, restricted to in-frame sequences. Some clones are absent from its copies; in checked studies, under half trace to an unresolved V gene, and the reason for the others is unknown. The V and J calls and clone size come from that table; D and trimming were worked out from the DNA. The sample records fewer than 250,000 clones, 64% of which are singletons. The leading ten clones occupy around 3.9% of the sample.

This specimen's time point label, per the study, means: approximately 4 weeks on oral tofacitinib. This specimen's treatment or condition label, per the study, means: oral pan-JAK inhibitor, 5-10 mg twice daily. Lesional scalp punch biopsies and peripheral blood were collected from alopecia areata patients. PBMCs were isolated by density centrifugation and stained for CD3, CD4 and CD8, after which CD4+ and CD8+ T cells were sorted on a FACSAria. This receptor was identified in a human donor with alopecia areata. The starting material was CD4+ T cells sorted from blood, obtained at week 4, from a patient treated with tofacitinib. The rearranged chain carries TRBV2 and TRBJ2-1, with a weak D call of TRBD2 (5 bases match). Here is the DNA: TGTGCCAGCAGAGTAAGCGGTCCTAACAATGAGCAGTTCTTC. Translated, this gives CASRVSGPNNEQFF.